This T cell receptor beta chain derives from a study of shared clonotypes between healthy human individuals. Study-wide context: CD4 naive and CD4 memory each took three plates per donor, while CD8 naive took two and CD8 memory one. Regarding the study as a whole: Relative to clonotypes present in all four donors, those not shared had lower generation probabilities.

This clone was picked up one time. Its antigen is as yet unknown. V shed 4 bases and J shed 0 bases, with 15 bases lying between them. Germline assignment: CDR1 MGHRA and CDR2 YSYEKL. This CDR3 contains 16 residues. The deep-level immunoSEQ assay was used. Methods used by the authors: From ImmunoSEQ came sequences covering only the junction and carrying no quality scores, so filtering differed. The table came from immunoSEQ multiplex PCR; TCRdb's copy has only in-frame clones and leaves some out. V and J calls and clone size are those listed in that table; D and trimming were worked out from the DNA. The sample includes about 1,900,000 clones, about 95% seen only once; the top ten take around 1%. The naive CD8 fraction comprised CD45RO-negative cells positively selected for CCR7 and excluded terminally differentiated effector memory CD45RA+ cells.

Input material: naive CD8+ T cells sorted from blood. This chain joins TRBV4-1 and TRBJ2-5; D is ambiguous. This receptor was taken from a man aged 18 to 30 in good health. The CDR3 spells CASSLAFPGYQETQYF. CDR3 DNA: TGCGCCAGCAGCCTCGCTTTTCCTGGGTACCAAGAGACCCAGTACTTC.